These 24 T cell receptor beta chains came from one sample sequenced in a study of cytomegalovirus exposure and HLA in healthy donors. Primers included in the PCR were 60 Vbeta and 13 Jbeta primers. Measured with immunoSEQ multiplex PCR; TCRdb has only the in-frame clones, and not every one. The sample lists 180,000 or so clones, about 80% seen once, with less than 1.5% in the top ten. Source material: PBMCs. These receptors all come from a man aged 18 to 35 in good health and CMV-seronegative.

This sequence joins TRBV1 and TRBJ2-1; TRBD1 was called by the table and not checked on the DNA. TRBV1 is classified as a pseudogene. This CDR3 has 16 amino acids. CDR3 DNA: TGCACCAGCAGCCGGCCCTCGGGACAGGGGACCAATGAGCAGTTCTTC. Its translation is CTSSRPSGQGTNEQFF.

The J gene is TRBJ2-3, the V gene TRBV11-1; tentatively, D is TRBD2 (6 bases). Trimming left V 4 bases short and J 6 bases short, with 14 bases between. CDR3 length: 14 amino acids. Germline values: CDR1 SGHAT, CDR2 FQDESV (reference sequence). The CDR3 bases are TGTGCCAGCAGCTCACCCCGGGACTGGGATACGCAGTATTTT. This gives the protein CASSSPRDWDTQYF.

The chain links TRBV2 to TRBJ2-1; possible D gene TRBD2, 6 bases. V was shortened by 4 bases and J by 9 bases, with 13 bases between the two germline ends. Germline loops: CDR1 SNHLY, CDR2 FYNNEI. This CDR3 comprises 13 residues. The CDR3 bases are TGTGCCAGCAGTGGATCCCCGCGGGGTGAGCAGTTCTTC. Translation: CASSGSPRGEQFF.

CDR3 bases: TGTGCCAGCAGCCAAGATTGGGCAATAACCACAGATACGCAGTATTTT. Its translation is CASSQDWAITTDTQYF. V usage is TRBV14 and J usage is TRBJ2-3; D uncertain. V was clipped by 0 bases and J by 2 bases, with 12 bases between them. CDR3 length: 16 residues. In germline, CDR1 is SGHDN, CDR2 FVKESK. The complete variable domain, with remaining parts taken from reference TRBV14 and TRBJ2-3, reads EAGVTQFPSHSVIEKGQTVTLRCDPISGHDNLYWYRRVMGKEIKFLLHFVKESKQDESGMPNNRFLAERTGGTYSTLKVQPAELEDSGVYFCASSQDWAITTDTQYFGPGTRLTVL.

The rearrangement joins TRBV5-4 to TRBJ2-5; a possible D gene is TRBD1 (6 bases). CDR3 size: 15 residues. Germline values: CDR1 SGHNT, CDR2 YYREEE (reference sequence). V lost 3 bases, J lost 2 bases, and 14 bases lay in between. CDR3 coding DNA: TGTGCCAGCAGCTCTTACAGGGACCGACAAGAGACCCAGTACTTC. Amino acids: CASSSYRDRQETQYF.

J is TRBJ1-4 and V is TRBV7-4; 8 nucleotides line up with TRBD1. After removal of 5 bases from V and 4 bases from J, the junction contained 15 bases not matched to a gene. This CDR3 has 18 amino acids. Germline assignment: CDR1 SGHVT and CDR2 SQSDAQ. CDR3 DNA: TGTGCCAGCAGCCCCCTTGGGCAGGGGGCGTACGGTAATGAAAAACTGTTTTTT. It yields the protein CASSPLGQGAYGNEKLFF.

The chain uses TRBV19 and TRBJ1-1, with D unresolved. The V and J ends lost 6 bases and 1 base respectively, with 15 bases between them. The CDR3 is 15 amino acids. The V gene's germline CDR1 is LNHDA and CDR2 SQIVND (reference sequence). The CDR3 coding sequence is TGTGCCAGTAGCCCCCGTGGCAGGCAGAACACTGAAGCTTTCTTT. Translated, it gives CASSPRGRQNTEAFF.

V usage is TRBV6-6 and J usage is TRBJ2-7; TRBD1 matches 7 bases. There are 16 residues in the CDR3. V trimming: 0 bases; J trimming: 1 base; junction bases outside the gene matches: 6. The germline CDR1 and CDR2 sequences are MNHNY and SVGAGI (reference sequence). The CDR3 protein is CASSYSRDSPSYEQYF. CDR3 sequence (DNA): TGTGCCAGCAGTTACTCCCGGGACAGCCCATCCTACGAGCAGTACTTC.

The gene calls are TRBV7-3 and TRBJ1-2; D is perhaps TRBD1 (6 bases). The CDR3 has 15 amino acids. The germline CDR1 and CDR2 sequences are SGHTA and FQGTGA. V gave up 3 bases and J gave up 8 bases, with 19 bases separating them. CDR3 amino acids: CASSFPPTGSCGYTF. CDR3 coding DNA: TGTGCCAGCAGCTTTCCCCCGACAGGTTCTTGCGGCTACACCTTC. Supplemented by reference TRBV7-3 and TRBJ1-2, the full variable domain reads GAGVSQTPSNKVTEKGKYVELRCDPISGHTALYWYRQSLGQGPEFLIYFQGTGAADDSGLPNDRFFAVRPEGSVSTLKIQRTERGDSAVYLCASSFPPTGSCGYTFGSGTRLTVV.

In nucleotides, the CDR3 is TGTGCCAGCAGCACCCGGACAGGGGGAAACACCATATATTTT. Residues: CASSTRTGGNTIYF. The chain carries TRBV13 and TRBJ1-3; 8 bases are shared with TRBD1. This CDR3 spans 14 amino acids. The germline CDR1 and CDR2 sequences are PRHDT and FYEKMQ (reference sequence). J was trimmed by 4 bases and V by 5 bases; bases with no gene match: 4. The variable domain in full, completed from reference TRBV13 and TRBJ1-3, reads AAGVIQSPRHLIKEKRETATLKCYPIPRHDTVYWYQQGPGQDPQFLISFYEKMQSDKGSIPDRFSAQQFSDYHSELNMSSLELGDSALYFCASSTRTGGNTIYFGEGSWLTVV.

The chain recombines TRBV19 with TRBJ1-1; 9 bases map to TRBD1. V dropped 6 bases and J dropped 6; count of bases not matched to a gene: 8. Germline lookup yields CDR1 LNHDA and CDR2 SQIVND (reference sequence). The CDR3 loop spans 14 amino acids. This CDR3 is CASRTTGGWPEAFF. CDR3 coding DNA: TGTGCCAGTAGGACGACAGGGGGTTGGCCTGAAGCTTTCTTT.

About this clone: The junction does not match germline at one end; this may be a read error. This chain uses TRBV7-7 with TRBJ2-5, with 10 bases lining up with TRBD1. The last part of the DNA fits TRBJ2-7 better; the J call may be wrong. CDR1 and CDR2 (germline): SSHAT, FNYEAQ (reference sequence). CDR3 size: 14 residues. The chain's CDR3 is CASSWGTGAYEQYF. The CDR3 DNA reads TGTGCTAGCAGCTGGGGGACAGGGGCCTACGAGCAGTACTTC.

This clone was found a few times. The chain carries TRBV19 and TRBJ1-2; tentative D call: TRBD1 (5 bases). CDR1 is LNHDA, CDR2 SQIVND, per germline (reference sequence). The CDR3 runs to 11 residues. Trimming cost V 9 bases and J 7 bases, with 12 bases left between them. CDR3 sequence: CASTAGGGYTF. The CDR3 DNA sequence: TGTGCCAGCACCGCCGGGGGTGGCTACACCTTC. The variable domain in full, completed from reference TRBV19 and TRBJ1-2, reads DGGITQSPKYLFRKEGQNVTLSCEQNLNHDAMYWYRQDPGQGLRLIYYSQIVNDFQKGDIAEGYSVSREKKESFPLTVTSAQKNPTAFYLCASTAGGGYTFGSGTRLTVV.

CDR3 protein: CASSLFGTGDYEQYF. In nucleotides, the CDR3 is TGTGCCAGCAGCTTATTTGGGACAGGGGACTACGAGCAGTACTTC. The chain recombines TRBV7-8 with TRBJ2-7; TRBD1 agrees at 10 bases. The CDR3 sequence is 15 residues long. CDR1 and CDR2 (germline): SGHVS, FQNEAQ. J gave up 3 bases and V 2 bases, and 4 bases lay outside the gene matches.

The chain couples TRBV9 to TRBJ2-5, with 9 bases that match TRBD1. The DNA end is a closer match to TRBJ2-7, so the J assignment may be wrong. Germline-derived CDR1 and CDR2 are SGDLS and YYNGEE. The CDR3 contains 14 residues. CDR3 sequence reads: CASSTGTGTYEQYF. The CDR3 DNA follows: TGTGCCAGCAGCACCGGGACAGGGACCTACGAGCAGTACTTC.

This chain connects TRBV7-8 to TRBJ1-5; D gene ambiguous. The germline V and J ends were trimmed by 0 bases and 5 bases, with 5 bases remaining between them. The CDR3 has 13 residues. The germline CDR1 and CDR2 sequences are SGHVS and FQNEAQ. Written as DNA, the CDR3 is TGTGCCAGCAGCTTAGCCGGGGATCAGCCCCAGCATTTT. Its translation: CASSLAGDQPQHF.

The chain employs TRBV5-3 and TRBJ1-2, with D unclear. TRBV5-3 is noted as an ORF with a role that remains uncertain. This CDR3 has 13 residues. The V end was cut by 4 bases, the J end by 3 bases, with 10 bases between. CDR3 nucleotides: TGTGCCAGAAGCATCATTACAGACTATGGCTACACCTTC. It yields the protein CARSIITDYGYTF.

The V call is TRBV5-5, the J call TRBJ1-4; TRBD1 matches at 9 bases. V trimming: 2 bases; J trimming: 0 bases; junction bases outside the gene matches: 11. The CDR3 totals 19 residues. The germline V gene has CDR1 SGHKS and CDR2 YYEKEE (reference sequence). For the CDR3, the DNA is TGTGCCAGCAGCTTTAGGGGACAGGGCAAATTTGCAACTAATGAAAAACTGTTTTTT. It encodes CASSFRGQGKFATNEKLFF.

V usage is TRBV7-9 and J usage is TRBJ1-1, with D uncertain. Germline values: CDR1 SEHNR, CDR2 FQNEAQ (reference sequence). V dropped 3 bases and J dropped 6 bases, with 17 bases sitting between them. There are 15 residues in the CDR3. The CDR3: CASSFGGNKIPEAFF. CDR3 in DNA: TGTGCCAGCAGCTTTGGAGGGAACAAGATTCCTGAAGCTTTCTTT.

V usage is TRBV4-3 and J usage is TRBJ2-3; D remains ambiguous. Between the trimmed V and J ends, which lost 3 bases and 5 bases, there was a span of 12 bases. Per germline, CDR1 LGHNA and CDR2 YSLEER. The CDR3 totals 14 residues. CDR3 loop: CASSHFSIGDTQYF. Written as DNA, the CDR3 is TGCGCCAGCAGCCATTTTAGCATTGGAGATACGCAGTATTTT.

This clone was picked up a small number of times. This rearrangement joins TRBV9 to TRBJ2-1; the D gene is possibly TRBD2 (5 bases). This CDR3 spans 13 amino acids. Trimming removed 0 bases at V and 8 bases at J, with 9 bases between. Germline V gene lookup returns CDR1 SGDLS and CDR2 YYNGEE. CDR3 sequence: CASSVVGEYEQFF. For the CDR3, the DNA is TGTGCCAGCAGCGTAGTCGGGGAATATGAGCAGTTCTTC.

The chain carries TRBV6-6 and TRBJ1-3; 7 nucleotides match TRBD1. This CDR3 comprises 15 residues. V dropped 6 bases and J dropped 7; count of bases not matched to a gene: 12. Germline lookup yields CDR1 MNHNY and CDR2 SVGAGI (reference sequence). As DNA, the CDR3 is TGTGCCAGCAGGGACGGCGGGACAGATCTGAACACCATATATTTT. It is translated as CASRDGGTDLNTIYF.

The rearrangement joins TRBV30 to TRBJ2-7; 7 nucleotides match TRBD1. From germline, CDR1 is GTSNPN and CDR2 SVGIG (reference sequence). V lost 0 bases to trimming and J lost 9 bases; unmatched junction nucleotides: 5. This CDR3 has 12 residues. The CDR3 nucleotides read TGTGCCTGGAGTGTAGGGGGACAGTCGCAGTACTTC. This encodes CAWSVGGQSQYF. Supplemented by reference TRBV30 and TRBJ2-7, the full variable domain reads SQTIHQWPATLVQPVGSPLSLECTVEGTSNPNLYWYRQAAGRGLQLLFYSVGIGQISSEVPQNLSASRPQDRQFILSSKKLLLSDSGFYLCAWSVGGQSQYFGPGTRLTVT.

This CDR3 reads CASSLGRGYTF. The DNA of the CDR3 is TGTGCCAGCAGCTTAGGTCGGGGCTACACCTTC. The V and J genes are TRBV7-8 and TRBJ1-2, with unresolved D. Germline CDR1 SGHVS, CDR2 FQNEAQ. CDR3 length equals 11 residues. Trimming took off 1 base at V and 8 bases at J, with 5 bases between the two ends.